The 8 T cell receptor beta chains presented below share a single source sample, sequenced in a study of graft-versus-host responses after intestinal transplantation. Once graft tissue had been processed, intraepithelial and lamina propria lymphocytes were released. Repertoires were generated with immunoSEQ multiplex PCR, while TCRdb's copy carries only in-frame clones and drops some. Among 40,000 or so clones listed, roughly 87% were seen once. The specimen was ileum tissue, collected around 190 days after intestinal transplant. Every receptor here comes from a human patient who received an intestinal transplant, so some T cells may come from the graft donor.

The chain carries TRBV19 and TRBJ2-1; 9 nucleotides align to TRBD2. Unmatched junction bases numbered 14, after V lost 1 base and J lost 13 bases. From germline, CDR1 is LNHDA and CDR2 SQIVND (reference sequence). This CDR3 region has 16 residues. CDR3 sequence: CASSIVGIAGVFPQFF. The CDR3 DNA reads TGTGCCAGTAGTATAGTTGGCATAGCGGGAGTTTTTCCCCAGTTCTTC.

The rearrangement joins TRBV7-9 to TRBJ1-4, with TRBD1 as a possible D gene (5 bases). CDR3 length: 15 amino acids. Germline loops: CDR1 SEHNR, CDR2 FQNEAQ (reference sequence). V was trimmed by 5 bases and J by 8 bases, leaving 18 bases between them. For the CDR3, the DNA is TGTGCCAGCAGCCCCACCGGGGCTGTGCGGGAAAAACTGTTTTTT. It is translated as CASSPTGAVREKLFF.

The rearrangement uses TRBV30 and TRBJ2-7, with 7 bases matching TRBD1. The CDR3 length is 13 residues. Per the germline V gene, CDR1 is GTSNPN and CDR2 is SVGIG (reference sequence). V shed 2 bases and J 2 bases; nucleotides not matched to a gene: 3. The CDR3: CAWSRDSPYEQYF. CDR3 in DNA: TGTGCCTGGAGTCGGGACAGCCCCTACGAGCAGTACTTC. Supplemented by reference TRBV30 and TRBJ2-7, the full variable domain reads SQTIHQWPATLVQPVGSPLSLECTVEGTSNPNLYWYRQAAGRGLQLLFYSVGIGQISSEVPQNLSASRPQDRQFILSSKKLLLSDSGFYLCAWSRDSPYEQYFGPGTRLTVT.

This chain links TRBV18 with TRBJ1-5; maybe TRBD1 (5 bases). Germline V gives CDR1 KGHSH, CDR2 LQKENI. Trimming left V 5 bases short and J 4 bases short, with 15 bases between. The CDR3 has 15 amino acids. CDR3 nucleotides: TGTGCCAGCTCAACGGGGGAGACGGGAAATCAGCCCCAGCATTTT. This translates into CASSTGETGNQPQHF.

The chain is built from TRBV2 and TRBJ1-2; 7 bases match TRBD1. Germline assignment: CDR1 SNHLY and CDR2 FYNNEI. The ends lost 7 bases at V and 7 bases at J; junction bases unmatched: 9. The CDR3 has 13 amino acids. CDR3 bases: TGTGCCAGCAAGGGACAGAGAATCGGTGGCTACACCTTC. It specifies CASKGQRIGGYTF.

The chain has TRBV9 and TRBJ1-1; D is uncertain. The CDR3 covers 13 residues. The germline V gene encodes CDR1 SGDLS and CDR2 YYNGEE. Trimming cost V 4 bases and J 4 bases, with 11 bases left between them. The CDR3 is CASSLGPATEAFF. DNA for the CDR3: TGTGCCAGCAGCCTGGGCCCTGCCACTGAAGCTTTCTTT.

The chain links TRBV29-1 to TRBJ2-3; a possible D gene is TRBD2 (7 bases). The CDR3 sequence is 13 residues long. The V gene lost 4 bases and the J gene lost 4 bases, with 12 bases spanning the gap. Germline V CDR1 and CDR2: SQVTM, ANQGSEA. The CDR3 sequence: CSVGGGLSDTQYF. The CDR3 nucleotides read TGCAGCGTTGGGGGGGGGCTTTCAGATACGCAGTATTTT.

CDR3 nucleotides: TGTGCCAGCAGCTTAACCACGGGTACGGGCGAGCAGTACTTC. Translated: CASSLTTGTGEQYF. V is TRBV7-2 and J is TRBJ2-7; no definite D call. Looked up from germline, CDR1 is SGHTA and CDR2 is FQGNSA. The CDR3 covers 14 residues. V was shortened by 2 bases and J by 6 bases, with 14 bases between the two germline ends.